The 17 T cell receptor beta chains presented below share a single source sample, sequenced in a study of shared clonotypes between healthy human individuals. The table came from immunoSEQ multiplex PCR; TCRdb's copy has only in-frame clones and leaves some out. The table records about 490,000 clones, 78% of them present only once. The specimen sequenced was PBMCs. All receptors derive from a woman in her thirties or forties in good health. Some clones in this sample may be carry-over from other donors' samples.

V usage is TRBV5-4 and J usage is TRBJ2-1; D is unclear. The CDR3 is made up of 12 amino acids. V was trimmed by 5 bases and J by 6 bases, leaving 9 bases between them. Germline V lookup: CDR1 SGHNT, CDR2 YYREEE (reference sequence). CDR3 region: CASRGMGNEQFF. The DNA for the CDR3 is TGTGCCAGCAGAGGGATGGGCAATGAGCAGTTCTTC.

The DNA for the CDR3 is TGTGCCAGCAGTGCAACCCTAAATCCTGAGCAGTTCTTC. It yields the protein CASSATLNPEQFF. This chain uses TRBV6-1 with TRBJ2-1; no definite D call. Germline CDR1 reads MNHNS; CDR2 reads SASEGT. The CDR3 runs 13 residues. V shed 4 bases and J shed 9 bases, with 13 bases lying between them.

The V call is TRBV27, the J call TRBJ2-7; TRBD2 matches 10 bases. The CDR3 loop spans 13 amino acids. V shed 8 bases, J shed 9 bases, and the junction held 10 bases outside the gene matches. CDR1 MNHEY and CDR2 SMNVEV come from the germline V gene (reference sequence). The CDR3 coding sequence is TGTGCCAGCTGCACTAGCGGGAATGGCGTGCAGTACTTC. This encodes CASCTSGNGVQYF.

The chain uses TRBV5-4 and TRBJ2-2; D may be TRBD1 (5 bases). This CDR3 has 17 residues. V was shortened by 4 bases and J by 6 bases, with 22 bases between the two germline ends. Germline CDR1 reads SGHNT; CDR2 reads YYREEE (reference sequence). CDR3 sequence reads: CASSPPLGQVVSGELFF. Here the CDR3 DNA reads TGTGCCAGCAGCCCCCCATTGGGGCAGGTTGTCTCCGGGGAGCTGTTTTTT.

This clone has a single count. This CDR3 is also generated by other DNA sequences in the sample. V and J are TRBV11-2 and TRBJ2-7, with 10 bases aligning to TRBD2. CDR1 is SGHAT, CDR2 FQNNGV, per germline. The CDR3 length is 15 residues. V shed 1 base and J 4 bases; nucleotides not matched to a gene: 4. The CDR3 sequence is CASSLVAGGSYEQYF. DNA of the CDR3: TGTGCCAGCAGCTTAGTAGCGGGAGGTAGTTACGAGCAGTACTTC.

This chain links TRBV7-9 with TRBJ2-7, with a tentative D call TRBD2 (6 bases). Germline V gene lookup returns CDR1 SEHNR and CDR2 FQNEAQ (reference sequence). The CDR3 has 13 amino acids. Between the trimmed V and J ends, which lost 5 bases and 8 bases, there was a span of 16 bases. The CDR3 DNA follows: TGTGCCAGCAGCCGCGGGACCTCCCTGCAGCAGTACTTC. This encodes CASSRGTSLQQYF.

This clone was seen many times. The sample contains more than one DNA sequence encoding this CDR3. The gene calls are TRBV5-1 and TRBJ2-5; no definite D call. Trimming stripped 1 base from V and 2 bases from J, with 3 bases between. This CDR3 is 12 amino acids long. CDR1 SGHRS and CDR2 YFSETQ come from the germline V gene. The CDR3 bases are TGCGCCAGCAGCTTGACGCAAGAGACCCAGTACTTC. Translation gives CASSLTQETQYF.

The chain couples TRBV7-2 to TRBJ2-5, with 12 bases fitting TRBD2. The CDR3 is 17 amino acids. J was trimmed by 0 bases and V by 5 bases; bases with no gene match: 7. Germline V gives CDR1 SGHTA, CDR2 FQGNSA. CDR3 nucleotides: TGTGCCAGCAGCCTCGGACTAGCGGGAATATACCAAGAGACCCAGTACTTC. It yields the protein CASSLGLAGIYQETQYF.

The J gene is TRBJ1-2, the V gene TRBV2; D is perhaps TRBD1 (6 bases). V lost 6 bases and J lost 8, with 13 bases in between. This CDR3 has 12 residues. Germline V gene sequence: CDR1 SNHLY, CDR2 FYNNEI. DNA for the CDR3: TGTGCCAGCAGGGTGGCAGGGGACGGCTACACCTTC. It codes for CASRVAGDGYTF.

V and J are TRBV5-1 and TRBJ2-3; TRBD1 matches at 7 bases. Germline loops: CDR1 SGHRS, CDR2 YFSETQ. After removal of 2 bases from V and 0 bases from J, the junction contained 3 bases not matched to a gene. The CDR3 length is 15 residues. The CDR3 is CASSLQGPSTDTQYF. The CDR3 nucleotides read TGCGCCAGCAGCTTACAGGGGCCCAGCACAGATACGCAGTATTTT.

This clone was detected once. The chain links TRBV9 to TRBJ2-7; D is unresolved. V lost 3 bases and J lost 5, with 12 bases in between. This CDR3 has 13 residues. Germline CDR1 and CDR2: SGDLS and YYNGEE. This CDR3 is CASSGVRTHEQYF. The CDR3 bases are TGTGCCAGCAGCGGCGTGAGGACGCACGAGCAGTACTTC.

The chain is built from TRBV28 and TRBJ1-3, with 9 bases that match TRBD1. Germline trimming cut 10 bases from V and 7 bases from J; bases unmatched to any gene: 14. The germline V gene encodes CDR1 MDHEN and CDR2 SYDVKM. The length of the CDR3 is 15 residues. The chain's CDR3 is CATNPMGQGVNTIYF. The CDR3 DNA follows: TGTGCCACCAACCCAATGGGACAGGGAGTTAACACCATATATTTT.

This chain joins TRBV7-9 and TRBJ2-1; tentatively, D is TRBD2 (6 bases). V was trimmed by 2 bases and J by 0 bases, leaving 11 bases between them. The CDR3 consists of 16 residues. Germline V CDR1 and CDR2: SEHNR, FQNEAQ (reference sequence). CDR3 loop: CASSLWGGTSYNEQFF. The CDR3 DNA follows: TGTGCCAGCAGCTTATGGGGCGGGACCTCCTACAATGAGCAGTTCTTC. The variable domain in full, with the rest retrieved from reference TRBV7-9 and TRBJ2-1, is DTGVSQNPRHKITKRGQNVTFRCDPISEHNRLYWYRQTLGQGPEFLTYFQNEAQLEKSRLLSDRFSAERPKGSFSTLEIQRTEQGDSAMYLCASSLWGGTSYNEQFFGPGTRLTVL.

This clone was seen once. CDR3 loop: CASSLVLVGNIQYF. CDR3 sequence (DNA): TGTGCCAGCAGCTTGGTTTTAGTTGGAAACATTCAGTACTTC. The genes are TRBV5-8 and TRBJ2-4; no firm D call. Per the germline V gene, CDR1 is SGHTS and CDR2 is YDEGEE. This CDR3 region has 14 residues. The V end was cut by 0 bases, the J end by 6 bases, with 10 bases between.

The chain recombines TRBV7-8 with TRBJ1-4; no definite D call. Germline CDR1 SGHVS, CDR2 FQNEAQ. V dropped 2 bases and J dropped 4 bases, with 5 bases sitting between them. The CDR3 has 13 residues. The CDR3 spells CASSLNYNEKLFF. The CDR3 bases are TGTGCCAGCAGCTTAAATTATAATGAAAAACTGTTTTTT.

A single count supports this clone. The chain has TRBV14 and TRBJ2-2, with D uncertain. V lost 6 bases, J lost 6 bases, and 11 bases lay in between. Per germline, CDR1 SGHDN and CDR2 FVKESK. The CDR3 length is 13 residues. The DNA of the CDR3 is TGTGCCAGCAGTTTCACCCGGGCCGGGGAGCTGTTTTTT. It is translated as CASSFTRAGELFF.

This clone appeared a single time. The CDR3 loop is CASSVDAGVYVEQFF. CDR3 DNA sequence: TGTGCCAGCAGCGTAGATGCGGGGGTGTATGTTGAGCAGTTCTTC. The chain is built from TRBV9 and TRBJ2-1; the match to TRBD2 covers 7 bases. In germline, CDR1 is SGDLS, CDR2 YYNGEE. This CDR3 region has 15 residues. The J segment lost 9 bases and the V segment lost 0 bases, leaving 9 bases of the junction unmatched.